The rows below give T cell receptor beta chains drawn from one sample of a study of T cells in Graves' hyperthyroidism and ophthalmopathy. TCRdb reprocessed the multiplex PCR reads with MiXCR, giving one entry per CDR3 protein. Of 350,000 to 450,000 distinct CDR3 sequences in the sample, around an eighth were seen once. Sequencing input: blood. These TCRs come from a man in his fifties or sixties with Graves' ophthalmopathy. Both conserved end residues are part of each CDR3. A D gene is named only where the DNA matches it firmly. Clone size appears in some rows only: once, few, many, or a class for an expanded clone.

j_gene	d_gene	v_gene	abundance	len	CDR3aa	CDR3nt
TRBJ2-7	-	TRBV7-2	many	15	CASSLWGISSYEQYF	TGTGCCAGCAGCTTATGGGGGATTAGCTCCTACGAGCAGTACTTC
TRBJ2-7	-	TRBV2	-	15	CASSYEWGSSYEQYF	TGTGCCAGCAGTTACGAATGGGGGAGCTCCTACGAGCAGTACTTC
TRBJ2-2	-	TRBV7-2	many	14	CASSLVINTGELFF	TGTGCCAGCAGCTTAGTAATTAACACCGGGGAGCTGTTTTTT
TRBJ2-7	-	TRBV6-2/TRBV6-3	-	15	CASSSTPGRRYEQYF	TGTGCCAGCAGTTCCACGCCGGGCCGTCGCTACGAGCAGTACTTC
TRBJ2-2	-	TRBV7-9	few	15	CASSLEQGNTGELFF	TGTGCCAGCAGCTTAGAACAGGGGAACACCGGGGAGCTGTTTTTT
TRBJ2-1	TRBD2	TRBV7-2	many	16	CASSLALGTRRDEQFF	TGTGCCAGCAGCTTAGCTTTAGGGACTAGACGAGATGAGCAGTTCTTC
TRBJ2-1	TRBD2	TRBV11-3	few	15	CASSKAGEIYNEQFF	TGTGCCAGCAGCAAAGCGGGAGAGATATACAATGAGCAGTTCTTC
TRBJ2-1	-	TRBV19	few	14	CASRRGSQAHEQFF	TGTGCCAGTAGGCGAGGGTCCCAGGCCCATGAGCAGTTCTTC
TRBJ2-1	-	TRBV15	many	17	CATLNRGDRDPYNEQFF	TGTGCCACCTTAAACCGGGGGGACAGAGACCCCTACAATGAGCAGTTCTTC
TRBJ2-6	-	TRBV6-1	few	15	CASDPAVSGANVLTF	TGTGCCAGCGACCCAGCGGTCTCTGGGGCCAACGTCCTGACTTTC
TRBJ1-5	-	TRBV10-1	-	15	CASSESGGGNQPQHF	TGCGCCAGCAGTGAATCTGGGGGTGGGAATCAGCCCCAGCATTTT
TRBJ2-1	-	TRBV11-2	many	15	CASSLVGGSYNEQFF	TGTGCCAGCAGCTTAGTCGGGGGTTCCTACAATGAGCAGTTCTTC
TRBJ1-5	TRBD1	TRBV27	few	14	CASSLEGARQPQHF	TGTGCCAGCAGTTTAGAGGGGGCGCGTCAGCCCCAGCATTTT
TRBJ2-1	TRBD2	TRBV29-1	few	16	CSVGLLAGPFSNEQFF	TGCAGCGTTGGTTTGCTAGCGGGACCGTTTTCCAATGAGCAGTTCTTC
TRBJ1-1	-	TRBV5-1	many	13	CASSLPGDTEAFF	TGCGCCAGCAGCTTACCGGGAGACACTGAAGCTTTCTTT
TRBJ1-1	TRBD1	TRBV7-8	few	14	CASSPEDRNTEALF	TGTGCCAGCAGCCCCGAGGACAGGAACACTGAAGCTCTCTTT
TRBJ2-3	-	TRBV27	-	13	CASNRGPAETQYF	TGTGCCAGCAACCGAGGGCCAGCAGAAACGCAGTATTTT
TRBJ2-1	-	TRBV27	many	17	CASSPTQTAWGYNEQFF	TGTGCCAGCAGTCCGACCCAGACAGCGTGGGGTTACAATGAGCAGTTCTTC
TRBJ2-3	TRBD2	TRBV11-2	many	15	CASSFRLARGDTQYF	TGTGCCAGCAGCTTCCGACTAGCGAGAGGGGATACGCAGTATTTT
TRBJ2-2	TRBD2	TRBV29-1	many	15	CSGGTSGKNTGELFF	TGCAGCGGCGGGACTAGCGGGAAGAACACCGGGGAGCTGTTTTTT
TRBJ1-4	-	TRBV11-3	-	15	CASSDTPATNEKLFF	TGTGCCAGCAGCGACACACCCGCAACTAATGAAAAACTGTTTTTT
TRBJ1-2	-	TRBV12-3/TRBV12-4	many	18	CASSLHTSKPWSNYGYTF	TGTGCCAGCAGCCTTCATACGAGCAAACCATGGAGTAACTATGGCTACACCTTC
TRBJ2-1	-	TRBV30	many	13	CAWSTDPNGEQFF	TGTGCCTGGAGTACGGACCCGAACGGTGAGCAGTTCTTC
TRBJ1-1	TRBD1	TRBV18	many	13	CASSPPGQGLAFF	TGTGCCAGCTCACCCCCGGGACAGGGGTTAGCTTTCTTT
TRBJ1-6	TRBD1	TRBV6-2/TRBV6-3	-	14	CASTRDRQDSPLHF	TGTGCCAGCACCAGGGACAGGCAAGATTCACCCCTCCACTTT
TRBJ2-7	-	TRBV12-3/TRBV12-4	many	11	CASSPLSEQYF	TGTGCCAGCAGTCCACTAAGCGAGCAGTACTTC
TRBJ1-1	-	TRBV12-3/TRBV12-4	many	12	CASCDPQTEAFF	TGTGCCAGCTGCGACCCCCAGACTGAAGCTTTCTTT
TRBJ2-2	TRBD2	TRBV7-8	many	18	CASSAKGLDLSNTGELFF	TGTGCCAGCAGCGCCAAGGGACTAGATTTATCGAACACCGGGGAGCTGTTTTTT
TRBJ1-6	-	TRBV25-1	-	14	CASSEFGSNSPLHF	TGTGCCAGCAGTGAATTTGGGAGTAATTCACCCCTCCACTTT
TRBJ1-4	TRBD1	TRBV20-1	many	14	CSARRLTGNEKLFF	TGCAGTGCTAGACGATTGACAGGGAATGAAAAACTGTTTTTT
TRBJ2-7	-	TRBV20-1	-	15	CSARDPLGTRYEQYF	TGCAGTGCTAGAGATCCCTTAGGGACGCGCTACGAGCAGTACTTC
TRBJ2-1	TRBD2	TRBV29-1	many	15	CSVVLAGERYNEQFF	TGCAGCGTCGTACTAGCGGGTGAAAGGTACAATGAGCAGTTCTTC
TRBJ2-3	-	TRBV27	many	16	CASSFSKGGLTDTQYF	TGTGCCAGCAGTTTTAGTAAGGGGGGCCTCACAGATACGCAGTATTTT
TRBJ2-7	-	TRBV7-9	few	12	CASSPPVNEQYF	TGTGCCAGCAGCCCCCCTGTAAACGAGCAGTACTTC
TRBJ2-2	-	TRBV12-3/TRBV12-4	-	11	CASREPGELFF	TGTGCCAGCAGGGAGCCCGGGGAGCTGTTTTTT
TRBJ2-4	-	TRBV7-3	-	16	CASSLRTEVAKNIQYF	TGTGCCAGCAGCTTAAGAACAGAAGTAGCCAAAAACATTCAGTACTTC
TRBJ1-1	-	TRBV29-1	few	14	CSAEGGAIGSEAFF	TGCAGCGCTGAAGGGGGTGCGATCGGCTCGGAAGCTTTCTTT
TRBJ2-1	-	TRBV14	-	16	CASSQDVTPIGGEQFF	TGTGCCAGCAGCCAAGATGTGACGCCCATCGGAGGTGAGCAGTTCTTC
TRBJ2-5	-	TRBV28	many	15	CASSHQPPRQETQYF	TGTGCCAGCAGTCACCAACCACCCAGGCAAGAGACCCAGTACTTC
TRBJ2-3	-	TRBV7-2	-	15	CASSLGLPRTDTQYF	TGTGCCAGCAGCTTAGGTCTACCGCGCACAGATACGCAGTATTTT
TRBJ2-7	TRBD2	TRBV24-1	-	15	CATSALAGGTYEQYF	TGTGCCACCAGCGCACTAGCGGGAGGCACCTACGAGCAGTACTTC
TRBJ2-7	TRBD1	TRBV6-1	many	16	CASSPLTGSLTYEQYF	TGTGCCAGCAGTCCCCTGACAGGGAGTTTAACCTACGAGCAGTACTTC
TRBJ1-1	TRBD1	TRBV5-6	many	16	CASSLRDRIMNTEAFF	TGTGCCAGCAGCCTCCGGGACAGGATCATGAACACTGAAGCTTTCTTT
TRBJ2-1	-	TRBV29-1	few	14	CSVSTRSSYNEQFF	TGCAGCGTGTCCACTAGGAGCTCCTACAATGAGCAGTTCTTC
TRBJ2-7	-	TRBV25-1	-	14	CASSEDLAFYEQYF	TGTGCCAGCAGTGAAGATTTGGCATTCTACGAGCAGTACTTC
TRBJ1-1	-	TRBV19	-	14	CASSNMGDSTEAFF	TGTGCCAGTAGTAATATGGGGGATAGCACTGAAGCTTTCTTT
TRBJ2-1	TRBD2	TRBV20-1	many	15	CSASGTRSGSNEQFF	TGCAGTGCTAGTGGTACCCGTAGCGGGAGCAATGAGCAGTTCTTC
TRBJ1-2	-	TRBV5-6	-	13	CASSPGQTYGYTF	TGTGCCAGCAGCCCAGGACAAACCTATGGCTACACCTTC
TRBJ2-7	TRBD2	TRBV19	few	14	CASKGLAGGYEQYF	TGTGCCAGTAAAGGACTAGCGGGAGGCTACGAGCAGTACTTC
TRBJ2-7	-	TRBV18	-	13	CASSHALEDEQYF	TGTGCCAGCTCACACGCGCTAGAGGACGAGCAGTACTTC
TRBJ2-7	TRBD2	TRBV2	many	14	CASSDGGRRVEQYF	TGTGCCAGCAGTGATGGCGGGAGGAGAGTCGAGCAGTACTTC
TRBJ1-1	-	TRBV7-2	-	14	CASSQQGMNTEAFF	TGTGCCAGCAGTCAACAGGGCATGAACACTGAAGCTTTCTTT
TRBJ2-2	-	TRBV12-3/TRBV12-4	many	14	CASRPDIITGELFF	TGTGCCAGCAGGCCCGACATAATCACCGGGGAGCTGTTTTTT
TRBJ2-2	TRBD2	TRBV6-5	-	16	CASSYAYSGATRELFF	TGTGCCAGCAGTTATGCTTATAGCGGGGCCACCAGGGAGCTGTTTTTT
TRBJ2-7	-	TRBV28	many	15	CASLTPGLKSYEQYF	TGTGCCAGCCTTACCCCAGGACTGAAGTCCTACGAGCAGTACTTC
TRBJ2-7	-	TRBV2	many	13	CASSVSGAGEQYF	TGTGCCAGCAGCGTTTCGGGGGCGGGCGAGCAGTACTTC
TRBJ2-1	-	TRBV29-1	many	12	CSVEDLDREQFF	TGCAGCGTTGAAGATCTTGACAGGGAGCAGTTCTTC
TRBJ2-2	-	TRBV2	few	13	CASSESYLGELFF	TGTGCCAGCAGTGAAAGCTATCTAGGGGAGCTGTTTTTT
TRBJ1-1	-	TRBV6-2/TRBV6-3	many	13	CASEGLVNTEAFF	TGTGCCAGCGAGGGTTTGGTGAACACTGAAGCTTTCTTT